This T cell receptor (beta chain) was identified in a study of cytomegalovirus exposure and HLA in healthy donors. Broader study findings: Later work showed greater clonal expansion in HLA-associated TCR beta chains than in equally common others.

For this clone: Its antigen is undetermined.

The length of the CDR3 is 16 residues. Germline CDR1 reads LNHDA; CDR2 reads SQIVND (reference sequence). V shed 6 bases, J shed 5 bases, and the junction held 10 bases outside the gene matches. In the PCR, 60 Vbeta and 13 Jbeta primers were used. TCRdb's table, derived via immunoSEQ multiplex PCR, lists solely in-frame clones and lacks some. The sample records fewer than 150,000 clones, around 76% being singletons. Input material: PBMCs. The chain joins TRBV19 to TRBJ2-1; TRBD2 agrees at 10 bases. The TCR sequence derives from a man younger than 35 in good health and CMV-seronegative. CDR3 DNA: TGTGCCAGTAGCTCACGCCGAGCGGGAGGGAACAATGAGCAGTTCTTC. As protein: CASSSRRAGGNNEQFF.